A single sample gave rise to the 19 T cell receptor beta chains below, sequenced in a study of blood T cell repertoires in COVID-19. The protocol was immunoSEQ multiplex PCR, while the TCRdb copy is restricted to in-frame clones and leaves out a portion. The repertoire consists of tens of thousands of clones, with roughly 90% occurring once and the leading ten covering approximately 4%. Sequencing was performed on peripheral blood. Receptors were obtained from a human donor in a cohort sampled during active COVID-19.

The J gene is TRBJ2-3, the V gene TRBV28, with 8 positions matching TRBD2. The V and J ends lost 8 bases and 2 bases, in that order; junction bases with no gene match: 9. This CDR3 is 15 amino acids long. The germline V gene has CDR1 MDHEN and CDR2 SYDVKM. CDR3 coding DNA: TGTGCCAGCGCTTGGACTAGCAGTTACACAGATACGCAGTATTTT. It translates to CASAWTSSYTDTQYF.

The chain uses TRBV6-1 and TRBJ1-6; D perhaps matches TRBD1 (6 bases). Germline V gene data show CDR1 as MNHNS and CDR2 as SASEGT. V was trimmed by 3 bases and J by 3 bases, leaving 12 bases between them. CDR3 length equals 16 residues. This chain's CDR3 is CASSEAGGYYNSPLHF. CDR3 DNA: TGTGCCAGCAGTGAGGCGGGGGGCTACTATAATTCACCCCTCCACTTT.

The chain is built from TRBV9 and TRBJ2-1; D is possibly TRBD2 (6 bases). Trimming took off 2 bases at V and 7 bases at J, with 13 bases between the two ends. The germline V gene encodes CDR1 SGDLS and CDR2 YYNGEE. This CDR3 is built from 14 residues. The CDR3 DNA sequence: TGTGCCAGCAGCGTTGGGTGGGGGGAGAATGAGCAGTTCTTC. It translates to CASSVGWGENEQFF.

This chain joins TRBV4-3 and TRBJ2-3; tentatively, D is TRBD2 (5 bases). This CDR3 comprises 17 residues. Per the germline V gene, CDR1 is LGHNA and CDR2 is YSLEER. V shed 0 bases and J shed 2 bases, with 15 bases lying between them. CDR3 sequence: CASSQEGFREFTDTQYF. CDR3 sequence (DNA): TGCGCCAGCAGCCAAGAAGGTTTTCGGGAATTCACAGATACGCAGTATTTT.

This chain links TRBV28 with TRBJ2-3, with 8 bases aligning to TRBD2. Unmatched junction bases numbered 16, after V lost 5 bases and J lost 3 bases. The CDR3 has 18 residues. Germline V gene sequence: CDR1 MDHEN, CDR2 SYDVKM. Here the CDR3 DNA reads TGTGCCAGCAGTCAACCAACCCGGGAGGGCCTGGTGACAGATACGCAGTATTTT. Amino acids: CASSQPTREGLVTDTQYF.

The table lists this clone with a few counts. J is TRBJ1-5 and V is TRBV4-1, with D unresolved. With 0 bases removed from V and 6 bases from J, the gap between germline ends came to 9 bases. Germline V gene data show CDR1 as MGHRA and CDR2 as YSYEKL. This CDR3 has 14 amino acids. CDR3 sequence: CASSQERGIQPQHF. The CDR3 DNA sequence: TGCGCCAGCAGCCAAGAGAGAGGAATTCAGCCCCAGCATTTT.

V is TRBV5-4 and J is TRBJ2-1, with D uncertain. This CDR3 region has 12 residues. In germline, CDR1 is SGHNT, CDR2 YYREEE (reference sequence). The germline V and J ends were trimmed by 0 bases and 10 bases, with 8 bases remaining between them. Here the CDR3 DNA reads TGTGCCAGCAGCTTGGCACAAACAGAGCAGTTCTTC. This encodes CASSLAQTEQFF.

The V and J genes are TRBV11-3 and TRBJ2-7; tentative D call: TRBD1 (6 bases). The V end was cut by 5 bases, the J end by 6 bases, with 20 bases between. Germline V lookup: CDR1 SGHNT, CDR2 YENEEA. The CDR3 has 15 residues. The DNA for the CDR3 is TGTGCCAGCAGCCCCCGGGACACTCCGTATGGCGAGCAGTACTTC. Protein product: CASSPRDTPYGEQYF. Full variable domain (rest looked up from reference TRBV11-3 and TRBJ2-7): EAGVVQSPRYKIIEKKQPVAFWCNPISGHNTLYWYLQNLGQGPELLIRYENEEAVDDSQLPKDRFSAERLKGVDSTLKIQPAELGDSAVYLCASSPRDTPYGEQYFGPGTRLTVT.

This rearrangement joins TRBV23-1 to TRBJ1-1, with 8 bases fitting TRBD1. TRBV23-1 is an ORF, with its function uncertain. Germline trimming cut 7 bases from V and 3 bases from J; bases unmatched to any gene: 7. This CDR3 comprises 14 residues. DNA of the CDR3: TGCGCCAGCAACGAGACAGGGGCCTACACTGAAGCTTTCTTT. It yields the protein CASNETGAYTEAFF.

The chain is built from TRBV18 and TRBJ2-1, with a tentative D call TRBD1 (6 bases). CDR1 and CDR2 (germline): KGHSH, LQKENI. V was trimmed by 1 base and J by 2 bases, leaving 9 bases between them. This CDR3 has 15 amino acids. This CDR3 is CASSPLDRTYNEQFF. CDR3 sequence (DNA): TGTGCCAGCTCACCACTAGACAGGACCTACAATGAGCAGTTCTTC.

This clone was counted a few times. The sample has other DNA sequences that encode this CDR3 too. This chain joins TRBV7-9 and TRBJ2-7, with 7 bases that match TRBD1. The CDR3 contains 12 residues. After removal of 4 bases from V and 5 bases from J, the junction contained 2 bases not matched to a gene. The V gene's germline CDR1 is SEHNR and CDR2 FQNEAQ (reference sequence). CDR3 region: CASSSTGDEQYF. The CDR3 nucleotides are TGTGCCAGCAGCTCAACAGGGGACGAGCAGTACTTC. Complete variable domain (other parts from reference TRBV7-9 and TRBJ2-7): DTGVSQNPRHKITKRGQNVTFRCDPISEHNRLYWYRQTLGQGPEFLTYFQNEAQLEKSRLLSDRFSAERPKGSFSTLEIQRTEQGDSAMYLCASSSTGDEQYFGPGTRLTVT.

Written as DNA, the CDR3 is TGTGCCAGCAGCCAAGGACGGAGCGGGGGAGGAGAGACCCAGTACTTC. This translates into CASSQGRSGGGETQYF. The chain is built from TRBV4-2 and TRBJ2-5; 8 bases are shared with TRBD2. The CDR3 totals 16 residues. The germline V gene encodes CDR1 LGHNA and CDR2 YNFKEQ. The V and J ends lost 1 base and 4 bases, in that order; junction bases with no gene match: 8.

CDR3 sequence: CASSEEREKGYEQYF. The CDR3 coding sequence is TGCGCCAGCAGTGAAGAGCGGGAGAAAGGGTACGAGCAGTACTTC. This chain joins TRBV10-1 and TRBJ2-7, with 8 bases aligning to TRBD2. The CDR3 loop spans 15 amino acids. Germline V gene lookup returns CDR1 WNHNN and CDR2 SYGVQD (reference sequence). With V trimmed by 3 bases and J by 4 bases, 8 bases remained unmatched.

This sequence joins TRBV15 and TRBJ1-5; the D is unclear. CDR3 size: 13 residues. Per the germline V gene, CDR1 is LNHNV and CDR2 is YYDKDF (reference sequence). The V and J ends lost 0 bases and 4 bases respectively, with 4 bases between them. The CDR3 is CATSRDLNQPQHF. The DNA of the CDR3 is TGTGCCACCAGCAGAGATCTTAATCAGCCCCAGCATTTT.

The J gene is TRBJ1-6, the V gene TRBV7-8, with 7 bases aligning to TRBD1. The CDR3 sequence is 14 residues long. Germline V CDR1 and CDR2: SGHVS, FQNEAQ. V was clipped by 6 bases and J by 9 bases; unmatched bases: 8. The CDR3 coding sequence is TGTGCCAGCAGTCAGACAGGGTGGGGTTCACCCCTCCACTTT. This gives the protein CASSQTGWGSPLHF.

V is TRBV3-1 (or the pseudogene TRBV3-2) and J is TRBJ1-1; weak D call: TRBD1 (6 bases). Germline CDR1 LGHDT, CDR2 YNNKEL (reference sequence). Trimming removed 4 bases from V and 6 bases from J, with 12 bases in between. The CDR3 loop spans 13 amino acids. The CDR3 here is CASSLRGGPEAFF. CDR3 DNA sequence: TGTGCCAGCAGCCTCAGGGGTGGGCCTGAAGCTTTCTTT.

This clone was seen only once. V usage is TRBV4-1 and J usage is TRBJ1-1; possibly TRBD1 for D (5 bases). The CDR3 runs to 16 residues. The V end was cut by 2 bases, the J end by 3 bases, with 16 bases between. The germline CDR1 and CDR2 sequences are MGHRA and YSYEKL. This chain's CDR3 is CASSQLGVWQDTEAFF. For the CDR3, the DNA is TGCGCCAGCAGCCAATTAGGGGTGTGGCAGGACACTGAAGCTTTCTTT.

The chain links TRBV3-1 (or the pseudogene TRBV3-2) to TRBJ2-3; TRBD2 agrees at 11 bases. V gave up 0 bases and J gave up 6 bases; unmatched junction bases: 8. Germline-derived CDR1 and CDR2 are LGHDT and YNNKEL (reference sequence). This CDR3 is built from 17 residues. DNA for the CDR3: TGTGCCAGCAGCCAAGATAAGCGGCTAGCGGGGGGCGATACGCAGTATTTT. This translates into CASSQDKRLAGGDTQYF.

The chain is built from TRBV11-2 and TRBJ2-2; no reliable D call. Germline CDR1 and CDR2: SGHAT and FQNNGV. V was shortened by 6 bases and J by 6 bases, with 11 bases between the two germline ends. The CDR3 covers 13 residues. CDR3 loop: CASSNALAGELFF. For the CDR3, the DNA is TGTGCCAGCAGTAATGCCCTAGCCGGGGAGCTGTTTTTT.